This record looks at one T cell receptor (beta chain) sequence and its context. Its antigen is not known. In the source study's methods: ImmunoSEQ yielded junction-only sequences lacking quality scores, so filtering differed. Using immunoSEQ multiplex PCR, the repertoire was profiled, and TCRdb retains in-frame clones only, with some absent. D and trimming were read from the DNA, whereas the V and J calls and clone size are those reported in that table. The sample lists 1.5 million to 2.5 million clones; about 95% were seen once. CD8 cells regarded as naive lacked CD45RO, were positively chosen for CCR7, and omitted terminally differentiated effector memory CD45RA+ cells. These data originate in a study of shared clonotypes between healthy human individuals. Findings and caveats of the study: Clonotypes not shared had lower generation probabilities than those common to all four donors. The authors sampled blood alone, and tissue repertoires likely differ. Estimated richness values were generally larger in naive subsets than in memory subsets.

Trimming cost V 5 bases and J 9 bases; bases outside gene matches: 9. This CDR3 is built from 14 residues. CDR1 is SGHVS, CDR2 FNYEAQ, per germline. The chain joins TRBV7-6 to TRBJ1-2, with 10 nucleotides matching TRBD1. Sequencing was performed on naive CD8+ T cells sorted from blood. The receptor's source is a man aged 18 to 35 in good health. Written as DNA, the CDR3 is TGTGCCAGCAGCCCAACCGGGACAGGGGCTCGCTACACCTTC. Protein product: CASSPTGTGARYTF.